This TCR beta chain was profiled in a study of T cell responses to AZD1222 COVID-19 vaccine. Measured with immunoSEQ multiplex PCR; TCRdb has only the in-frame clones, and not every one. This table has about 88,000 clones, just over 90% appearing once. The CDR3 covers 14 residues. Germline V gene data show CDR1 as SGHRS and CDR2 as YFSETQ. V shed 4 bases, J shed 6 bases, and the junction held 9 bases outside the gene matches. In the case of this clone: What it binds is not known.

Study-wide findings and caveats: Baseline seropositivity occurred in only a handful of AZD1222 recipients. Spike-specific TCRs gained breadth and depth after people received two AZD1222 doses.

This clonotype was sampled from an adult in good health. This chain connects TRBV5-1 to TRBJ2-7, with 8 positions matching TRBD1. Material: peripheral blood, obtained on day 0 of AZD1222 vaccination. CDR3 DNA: TGCGCCAGCAGCGGCGGGACAGGAAGAACCGAGCAGTACTTC. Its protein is CASSGGTGRTEQYF.